The clone carrying this T cell receptor (beta chain) appeared a few times. Its target is unknown. Per germline, CDR1 KGHSH and CDR2 LQKENI. Losses at the gene ends were 2 bases for V and 4 bases for J; bases not matched to a gene: 4. This CDR3 has 14 amino acids. This sample is drawn from a study of CD8+CD57+ T cells in acquired aplastic anemia. Study-level background: Isolated CD4+ and CD8+ cells, once sorted, yielded DNA averaging around 2.9 ug. In CD4+ cells, healthy donors produced an average of around 11 million reads. Study outcomes and limitations: Overlapping CD8+ CDR3 repertoires of patients and controls contained approximately 29 shared sequences.

The TCR beta profiling, which covered VDJ combination and CDR3 sequence, was carried out using genomic DNA as the template. Each CDR3 protein is one row after TCRdb ran MiXCR on the reads. The table records under 250,000 distinct CDR3 sequences, 34% of them present only once. This sequence originates from a human donor in good health, serving as a control. The sequenced sample consisted of sorted CD4+, CD8+, or CD8+CD57+ T cells (not recorded which) from PBMCs. The V and J genes are TRBV18 and TRBJ2-5; 7 nucleotides match TRBD1. As DNA, the CDR3 is TGTGCCAGCTCACCATTTGACAGGGTAGAGACCCAGTACTTC. This sequence encodes CASSPFDRVETQYF.